Shown below are 19 T cell receptor beta chains from a single sample sequenced in a study of somatic mutations in cytotoxic T cells in rheumatoid arthritis. Profiling relied on immunoSEQ multiplex PCR, and the TCRdb table lists in-frame clones only, not all of them. This sample has about 20,000 clones; roughly 70% occur once, and the top ten carry 5.3%. The sequencing input was CD8+ T cells sorted from blood. These TCRs come from a man in his sixties in good health.

The rearrangement joins TRBV5-1 to TRBJ1-2; tentative D call: TRBD1 (6 bases). V dropped 0 bases and J dropped 8 bases, with 17 bases sitting between them. The CDR3 has 15 residues. Germline V gene sequence: CDR1 SGHRS, CDR2 YFSETQ. CDR3 in amino acids: CASSLEGGYTQGYTF. CDR3 in DNA: TGCGCCAGCAGCTTGGAAGGGGGTTATACTCAGGGCTACACCTTC.

The chain combines TRBV14 with TRBJ2-7, with unresolved D. V was clipped by 4 bases and J by 6 bases, with 13 bases between them. The CDR3 runs to 13 residues. Germline values: CDR1 SGHDN, CDR2 FVKESK. The CDR3 DNA reads TGTGCCAGCAGCCTGTGGGCGACATCCGAGCAGTACTTC. Amino acid sequence: CASSLWATSEQYF.

The CDR3 loop reads CASSLQPYEEQYF. CDR3 nucleotides: TGTGCCAGCAGCCTCCAACCCTACGAGGAGCAGTACTTC. V and J are TRBV16 and TRBJ2-7, with unresolved D. V lost 4 bases and J lost 7, with 14 bases in between. The length of the CDR3 is 13 residues. CDR1 KGHSY and CDR2 FQNENV come from the germline V gene.

The chain couples TRBV7-6 to TRBJ2-7, with 7 positions matching TRBD2. V dropped 4 bases and J dropped 4; count of bases not matched to a gene: 7. Germline V gene sequence: CDR1 SGHVS, CDR2 FNYEAQ. The CDR3 length is 14 residues. CDR3 sequence reads: CASSYERGPYEQYF. DNA for the CDR3: TGTGCCAGCAGCTACGAGCGGGGCCCGTACGAGCAGTACTTC.

This clone was seen a few times. The chain has TRBV2 and TRBJ1-6; D perhaps matches TRBD1 (5 bases). In germline, CDR1 is SNHLY, CDR2 FYNNEI. With 6 bases removed from V and 8 bases from J, the gap between germline ends came to 8 bases. This CDR3 comprises 12 residues. CDR3 DNA sequence: TGTGCCAGCAGGTCCAGGGATTCACCCCTCCACTTT. Its translation is CASRSRDSPLHF.

The CDR3 reads CATGDREGIPYEQYF. In DNA, the CDR3 is TGTGCCACAGGGGACAGGGAGGGGATCCCCTACGAGCAGTACTTC. The V gene is TRBV10-3, the J gene TRBJ2-7; the match to TRBD1 covers 9 bases. Germline CDR1 is ENHRY and CDR2 is SYGVKD. This CDR3 has 15 amino acids. J lost 2 bases, V lost 10 bases, and 12 bases had no gene match.

The rearrangement uses TRBV13 and TRBJ2-5; 7 bases fit TRBD2. CDR1 and CDR2 (germline): PRHDT, FYEKMQ (reference sequence). J lost 5 bases, V lost 3 bases, and 9 bases had no gene match. The CDR3 contains 15 residues. The CDR3 protein is CASSFLADGRETQYF. In nucleotides, the CDR3 is TGTGCCAGCAGCTTTCTGGCAGACGGGAGGGAGACCCAGTACTTC.

This clone was counted a few times. This sequence joins TRBV4-1 and TRBJ2-7, with D unresolved. CDR3 length equals 16 residues. V was cut by 0 bases and J by 0 bases, with 12 bases left in between. Germline values: CDR1 MGHRA, CDR2 YSYEKL. Here the CDR3 reads CASSQDAISRSYEQYF. In nucleotides, the CDR3 is TGCGCCAGCAGCCAAGACGCGATATCCCGCTCCTACGAGCAGTACTTC.

This rearrangement joins TRBV19 to TRBJ1-5; no reliable D call. CDR1 LNHDA and CDR2 SQIVND come from the germline V gene (reference sequence). The CDR3 contains 13 residues. Between the trimmed V and J ends, which lost 6 bases and 2 bases, there was a span of 8 bases. CDR3 sequence: CASSPEGNQPQHF. The CDR3 DNA is TGTGCCAGTAGCCCCGAGGGCAATCAGCCCCAGCATTTT.

Judged by abundance, this clone is medium-sized. This chain links TRBV19 with TRBJ1-1; TRBD1 aligns across 7 bases. The V gene end was trimmed by 6 bases and the J gene end by 8 bases; junction bases not matched to a gene: 12. The CDR3 has 14 amino acids. Germline V gene data show CDR1 as LNHDA and CDR2 as SQIVND (reference sequence). The CDR3 region is CASSQTGRVWEAFF. The CDR3 DNA reads as TGTGCCAGTAGCCAGACAGGGCGCGTCTGGGAAGCTTTCTTT.

This clone was found a few times. Germline and junction disagree at one end, which may indicate a read error. The gene calls are TRBV29-1 and TRBJ2-4; the match to TRBD1 covers 7 bases. This CDR3 region has 8 residues. Germline V gives CDR1 SQVTM, CDR2 ANQGSEA. For the CDR3, the DNA is TGCAGCGTCGGAGACAGGGACTTC. Its translation is CSVGDRDF.

This rearrangement joins TRBV7-2 to TRBJ2-3; the match to TRBD2 covers 11 bases. CDR1 is SGHTA and CDR2 is FQGNSA in the germline V gene. V shed 0 bases, J shed 5 bases, and the junction held 7 bases outside the gene matches. The CDR3 length is 17 residues. CDR3 in amino acids: CASSLAPTSGGLDTQYF. The CDR3 coding sequence is TGTGCCAGCAGCTTAGCGCCCACTAGCGGGGGTTTAGATACGCAGTATTTT. Variable domain in full (rest from reference TRBV7-2 and TRBJ2-3): GAGVSQSPSNKVTEKGKDVELRCDPISGHTALYWYRQSLGQGLEFLIYFQGNSAPDKSGLPSDRFSAERTGGSVSTLTIQRTQQEDSAVYLCASSLAPTSGGLDTQYFGPGTRLTVL.

The chain combines TRBV7-8 with TRBJ2-5; 9 bases are a match to TRBD2. The CDR3 spans 17 residues. Germline CDR1 SGHVS, CDR2 FQNEAQ. The J segment lost 2 bases and the V segment lost 1 base, leaving 8 bases of the junction unmatched. The CDR3 is CASSLDTGGGAQETQYF. CDR3 sequence (DNA): TGTGCCAGCAGCTTAGATACGGGCGGGGGGGCACAAGAGACCCAGTACTTC.

The chain joins TRBV11-1 to TRBJ2-4, with TRBD1 as a possible D gene (5 bases). The CDR3 runs to 13 residues. V was trimmed by 5 bases and J by 4 bases, leaving 9 bases between them. The V gene's germline CDR1 is SGHAT and CDR2 FQDESV (reference sequence). CDR3 sequence (DNA): TGTGCCAGCAGCCCCAGACAGAAAAACATTCAGTACTTC. Encoded protein: CASSPRQKNIQYF.

The V call is TRBV2, the J call TRBJ2-7; 8 bases align to TRBD1. The CDR3 runs to 14 residues. Germline-derived CDR1 and CDR2 are SNHLY and FYNNEI. Trimming took 7 bases from V and 2 from J; bases not matched to a gene: 7. The CDR3 sequence is CASKPRDRPYEQYF. For the CDR3, the DNA is TGTGCCAGCAAGCCCCGGGACAGGCCCTACGAGCAGTACTTC.

The chain has TRBV5-1 and TRBJ2-7; TRBD2 matches 8 bases. CDR3 length: 18 residues. Germline V gives CDR1 SGHRS, CDR2 YFSETQ. Trimming at V came to 3 bases and at J to 5 bases, leaving 19 bases not matched to a gene. CDR3 DNA: TGCGCCAGCAGCTCGTTAATTCCAGCGGGGGCCCTCGGGGACGAGCAGTACTTC. Translation gives CASSSLIPAGALGDEQYF.

This clone came up a few times. Within the sample, other DNA sequences also encode this same CDR3. The V gene is TRBV5-4, the J gene TRBJ1-1, with D unresolved. The V end lost 0 bases, the J end lost 2 bases, and 8 bases lay between the germline ends. Per the germline V gene, CDR1 is SGHNT and CDR2 is YYREEE (reference sequence). This CDR3 contains 14 residues. The CDR3 nucleotides read TGTGCCAGCAGCTTGGCTGGAGGTAACACTGAAGCTTTCTTT. This translates into CASSLAGGNTEAFF.

This clone was seen only a few times. This chain links TRBV18 with TRBJ1-1, with a weak D call TRBD1 (6 bases). Trimming left V 0 bases short and J 7 bases short, with 6 bases between. CDR1 is KGHSH, CDR2 LQKENI, per germline. The CDR3 is 12 residues long. The CDR3 spells CASSPPQGEAFF. In DNA form, the CDR3 reads TGTGCCAGCTCACCACCACAGGGTGAAGCTTTCTTT.

This clone was observed a few times. The genes are TRBV7-6 and TRBJ2-1; 10 positions agree with TRBD2. V shed 3 bases, J shed 6 bases, and the junction held 5 bases outside the gene matches. The CDR3 has 15 residues. The germline V gene has CDR1 SGHVS and CDR2 FNYEAQ. DNA for the CDR3: TGTGCCAGCAGCTTTATGAGCGGGGGGGTCAATGAGCAGTTCTTC. It translates to CASSFMSGGVNEQFF.